This T cell receptor beta chain was recovered during a study of blood T cell repertoires in COVID-19. The overall study: T cells, B-cell-depleted T cells, or PBMCs provided the cDNA or gDNA that served as material.

Measured with immunoSEQ multiplex PCR; TCRdb has only the in-frame clones, and not every one. Here the sample spans 200,000 or so clones, about 90% being singletons. Per germline, CDR1 MNHEY and CDR2 SVGEGT. Trimming removed 4 bases from V and 5 bases from J; junction bases left unmatched: 11. The CDR3 totals 15 residues. Study members were between about 18 and 100 years old and lived in 24 US regions. Donors of Cohort 3 who recovered were those that had two negative PCRs, clearance, or symptom resolution. The sample consisted of PBMCs or T cells enriched from blood (not recorded which). The clonotype originates from a man aged 25 to 40 who had recovered from COVID-19. The V gene is TRBV6-2 or TRBV6-3, the J gene TRBJ2-7, with 7 bases matching TRBD1. The CDR3 loop is CASSFRGLSLHEQYF. The CDR3, as DNA: TGTGCCAGCAGTTTTAGGGGGCTAAGTCTCCACGAGCAGTACTTC.